A selection of T cell receptor beta chains follows, all from one sample in a study of blood T cell repertoires in COVID-19. The table came from immunoSEQ multiplex PCR; TCRdb's copy has only in-frame clones and leaves some out. Of 190,000 or so clones detected, just under 85% appear once; the ten largest clones hold 0.9% to 0.95%. Sequenced: peripheral blood. These TCRs come from a man between 60 and 75 years old with COVID-19, enrolled during active disease. The CDR3 runs from the conserved cysteine through the conserved F or W. Fields, in order: V gene, D gene, J gene, clone size, CDR3 DNA, CDR3 protein. A D gene is named only where the DNA matches it firmly. The size of a clone is reported for some rows only, either as once, few or many, or as a class for expanded clones.

v_call: TRBV5-1
d_call: TRBD1
j_call: TRBJ1-4
clone_size: .
cdr3_nt: TGCGCCAGCAGCTTGGGCGACAGGGCGAGAAGGGGTTGGGAAAAACTGTTTTTT
cdr3_aa: CASSLGDRARRGWEKLFF

v_call: TRBV28
d_call: TRBD1
j_call: TRBJ1-3
clone_size: .
cdr3_nt: TGTGCCAGCAGTTGGGACAGGGGGACCGGAAACACCATATATTTT
cdr3_aa: CASSWDRGTGNTIYF

v_call: TRBV5-6
d_call: .
j_call: TRBJ2-5
clone_size: .
cdr3_nt: TGTGCCAGCAGCTTGACCCCAGGGTCGGGTTTGGGGGAGACCCAGTACTTC
cdr3_aa: CASSLTPGSGLGETQYF

v_call: TRBV19
d_call: .
j_call: TRBJ1-4
clone_size: .
cdr3_nt: TGTGCCAGTAGTATGACAGCAAGAACTAATGAAAAACTGTTTTTT
cdr3_aa: CASSMTARTNEKLFF

v_call: TRBV10-2
d_call: .
j_call: TRBJ2-5
clone_size: .
cdr3_nt: TGCGCCAGCGGGGCGGTTGGGGAGACCCAGTACTTC
cdr3_aa: CASGAVGETQYF

v_call: TRBV7-9
d_call: .
j_call: TRBJ1-1
clone_size: .
cdr3_nt: TGTGCCAGCAGCTTAAGGGGGAGGGCCACTGAAGCTTTCTTT
cdr3_aa: CASSLRGRATEAFF

v_call: TRBV5-1
d_call: .
j_call: TRBJ1-1
clone_size: once
cdr3_nt: TGCGCCAGCAGCGGGGGCGCCGGGAACGCTGAAGCTTTCTTT
cdr3_aa: CASSGGAGNAEAFF

v_call: TRBV30
d_call: TRBD1
j_call: TRBJ1-2
clone_size: .
cdr3_nt: TGTGCCTGGAGTGCGGGCGTAGACAGGGCAGACGGCTACACCTTC
cdr3_aa: CAWSAGVDRADGYTF

v_call: TRBV7-2
d_call: .
j_call: TRBJ1-2
clone_size: once
cdr3_nt: TGTGCCAGCAGCTTAGATTGGAGAGACGCTAACTATGGCTACACCTTC
cdr3_aa: CASSLDWRDANYGYTF

v_call: TRBV19
d_call: TRBD1
j_call: TRBJ1-2
clone_size: .
cdr3_nt: TGTGCCAGTAGTATAGATCTACAACGGGGACAGGGAGGCGGCTACACCTTC
cdr3_aa: CASSIDLQRGQGGGYTF

v_call: TRBV18
d_call: .
j_call: TRBJ2-5
clone_size: .
cdr3_nt: TGTGCCAGCTCACCGAGGGAGTGGGAGACCCAGTACTTC
cdr3_aa: CASSPREWETQYF

v_call: TRBV2
d_call: .
j_call: TRBJ2-1
clone_size: once
cdr3_nt: TGTGCCAGCACCCCGTCGGACTTATGGGGAGGTGAGCAGTTCTTC
cdr3_aa: CASTPSDLWGGEQFF

v_call: TRBV11-3
d_call: TRBD1
j_call: TRBJ2-3
clone_size: .
cdr3_nt: TGTGCCAGCAGCGCGAAAGGGACAGGGAACACAGATACGCAGTATTTT
cdr3_aa: CASSAKGTGNTDTQYF

v_call: TRBV27
d_call: .
j_call: TRBJ2-1
clone_size: .
cdr3_nt: TGTGCCAGCAGTTTACGGGACACGGCCTACAATGAGCAGTTCTTC
cdr3_aa: CASSLRDTAYNEQFF

v_call: TRBV7-2
d_call: TRBD2
j_call: TRBJ2-5
clone_size: .
cdr3_nt: TGTGCCAGCAGCACTAGCGGGCCTAAACAAGAGACCCAGTACTTC
cdr3_aa: CASSTSGPKQETQYF

v_call: TRBV28
d_call: .
j_call: TRBJ1-2
clone_size: .
cdr3_nt: TGTGCCAGCAGCATTGGGGGAGGGTTTGACGGCTACACCTTC
cdr3_aa: CASSIGGGFDGYTF

v_call: TRBV2
d_call: .
j_call: TRBJ1-1
clone_size: .
cdr3_nt: TGTGCCAGTAGACAGATTATAAACACTGAAGCTTTCTTT
cdr3_aa: CASRQIINTEAFF

v_call: TRBV7-3
d_call: TRBD1
j_call: TRBJ2-1
clone_size: .
cdr3_nt: TGTGCCAGCAGCTTTGTAGTCTGGGACAGGGTTCCTGAGCAGTTCTTC
cdr3_aa: CASSFVVWDRVPEQFF

v_call: TRBV5-1
d_call: TRBD2
j_call: TRBJ2-3
clone_size: .
cdr3_nt: TGCGCCAGCCGGCGGACTAGCGGGGTAGATACGCAGTATTTT
cdr3_aa: CASRRTSGVDTQYF

v_call: TRBV7-3
d_call: TRBD1
j_call: TRBJ2-1
clone_size: .
cdr3_nt: TGTGCCAGCAGCTTAAACTCAGGGGGCCTCAATGAGCAGTTCTTC
cdr3_aa: CASSLNSGGLNEQFF

v_call: TRBV10-3
d_call: .
j_call: TRBJ1-6
clone_size: .
cdr3_nt: TGTGCCATCAGTTCAGGGATTTCACCCCTCCACTTT
cdr3_aa: CAISSGISPLHF

v_call: TRBV27
d_call: .
j_call: TRBJ1-4
clone_size: .
cdr3_nt: TGTGCCAGCAGTTTATCTCAGGATGCAACTAATGAAAAACTGTTTTTT
cdr3_aa: CASSLSQDATNEKLFF

v_call: TRBV9
d_call: .
j_call: TRBJ1-2
clone_size: few
cdr3_nt: TGTGCCAGCAGCCTCCAGTCGGGAAACTATGGCTACACCTTC
cdr3_aa: CASSLQSGNYGYTF

v_call: TRBV2
d_call: .
j_call: TRBJ1-1
clone_size: few
cdr3_nt: TGTGCCAGCACCGTCAGTGGGAACACTGAAGCTTTCTTT
cdr3_aa: CASTVSGNTEAFF

v_call: TRBV7-2
d_call: .
j_call: TRBJ1-5
clone_size: .
cdr3_nt: TGTGCCAGCAGCTTAAGACTGGTCAATCAGCCCCAGCATTTT
cdr3_aa: CASSLRLVNQPQHF

v_call: TRBV6-1
d_call: .
j_call: TRBJ1-5
clone_size: .
cdr3_nt: TGTGCCAGCAGTGAGACACCAAATCAGCCCCAGCATTTT
cdr3_aa: CASSETPNQPQHF

v_call: TRBV19
d_call: .
j_call: TRBJ1-3
clone_size: .
cdr3_nt: TGTGCCAGTAGTACCCCCCGCGCGAGAAACACCATATATTTT
cdr3_aa: CASSTPRARNTIYF

v_call: TRBV28
d_call: TRBD1
j_call: TRBJ2-7
clone_size: .
cdr3_nt: TGTGCCAGCTCCCCCCCCTTGGGACAGGGGGCGCGGGAGCAGTACTTC
cdr3_aa: CASSPPLGQGAREQYF

v_call: TRBV7-8
d_call: .
j_call: TRBJ1-6
clone_size: .
cdr3_nt: TGTGCCAGCAGCTTAGGGTCTCGGGGTTCACCCCTCCACTTT
cdr3_aa: CASSLGSRGSPLHF

v_call: TRBV4-3
d_call: .
j_call: TRBJ1-1
clone_size: .
cdr3_nt: TGCGCCAGCAGCGCGCAGCGCTTGAACACTGAAGCTTTCTTT
cdr3_aa: CASSAQRLNTEAFF

v_call: TRBV9
d_call: .
j_call: TRBJ2-7
clone_size: .
cdr3_nt: TGTGCCAGCAGCTCCGTCGGTCGACTGGATGGAGAGCAGTACTTC
cdr3_aa: CASSSVGRLDGEQYF

v_call: TRBV10-3
d_call: TRBD1
j_call: TRBJ1-1
clone_size: .
cdr3_nt: TGTGCCATCAGCGGACAGGGGGAGGGTGAAGCTTTCTTT
cdr3_aa: CAISGQGEGEAFF

v_call: TRBV7-2
d_call: TRBD1
j_call: TRBJ1-2
clone_size: once
cdr3_nt: TGTGCCAGCAGCTTTACCGGGACAGGGGGGCATGGCTACACCTTC
cdr3_aa: CASSFTGTGGHGYTF

v_call: TRBV5-4
d_call: TRBD1
j_call: TRBJ1-4
clone_size: .
cdr3_nt: TGTGCCAGCAGCACCGGGACAGCTAATGAAAAACTGTTTTTT
cdr3_aa: CASSTGTANEKLFF

v_call: TRBV6-5
d_call: .
j_call: TRBJ1-6
clone_size: once
cdr3_nt: TGTGCCAGCAGTTACCGGCAGGCTTATAATTCACCCCTCCACTTT
cdr3_aa: CASSYRQAYNSPLHF

v_call: TRBV15
d_call: .
j_call: TRBJ1-1
clone_size: .
cdr3_nt: TGTGCCACCAGCAGACCGGGGTTCAGGGGAGCTTTCTTT
cdr3_aa: CATSRPGFRGAFF

v_call: TRBV29-1
d_call: TRBD1
j_call: TRBJ1-1
clone_size: .
cdr3_nt: TGCAGCGTCGACAGGGGTCGGAACACTGAAGCTTTCTTT
cdr3_aa: CSVDRGRNTEAFF

v_call: TRBV3-1/TRBV3-2
d_call: .
j_call: TRBJ1-1
clone_size: .
cdr3_nt: TGTGCCAGCAGCCCGAGACACTCCAGCACTGAAGCTTTCTTT
cdr3_aa: CASSPRHSSTEAFF

v_call: TRBV6-4
d_call: TRBD1
j_call: TRBJ1-1
clone_size: .
cdr3_nt: TGTGCCAGCAGCCGGGACAGGAACACTGAAGCTTTCTTT
cdr3_aa: CASSRDRNTEAFF

v_call: TRBV3-1/TRBV3-2
d_call: TRBD1
j_call: TRBJ1-6
clone_size: .
cdr3_nt: TGTGCCAGCAGCCGAGGACAGGAGAGCTCCTATAATTCACCCCTCCACTTT
cdr3_aa: CASSRGQESSYNSPLHF

v_call: TRBV3-1/TRBV3-2
d_call: TRBD2
j_call: TRBJ2-5
clone_size: .
cdr3_nt: TGTGCCAGCAGCCAAGATGGACTAGCGGCAGAGACCCAGTACTTC
cdr3_aa: CASSQDGLAAETQYF

v_call: TRBV5-6
d_call: .
j_call: TRBJ2-1
clone_size: once
cdr3_nt: TGTGCCAGCAGCTCTAGCGCCTCCTACAATGAGCAGTTCTTC
cdr3_aa: CASSSSASYNEQFF